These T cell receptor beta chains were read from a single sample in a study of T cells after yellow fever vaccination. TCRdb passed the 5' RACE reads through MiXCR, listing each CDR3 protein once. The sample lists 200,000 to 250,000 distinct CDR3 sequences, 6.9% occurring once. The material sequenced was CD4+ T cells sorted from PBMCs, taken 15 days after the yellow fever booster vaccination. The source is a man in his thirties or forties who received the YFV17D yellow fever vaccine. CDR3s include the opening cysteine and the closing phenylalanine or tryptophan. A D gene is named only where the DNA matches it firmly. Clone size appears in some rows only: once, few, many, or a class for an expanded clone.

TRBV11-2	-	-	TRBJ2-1	CASSFLGGYNEQFF	TGTGCCAGCAGCTTTTTAGGGGGTTACAATGAGCAGTTCTTC
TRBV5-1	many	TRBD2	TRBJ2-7	CASTPGTSGNYEQYF	TGCGCCAGCACCCCTGGGACTAGCGGGAACTACGAGCAGTACTTC
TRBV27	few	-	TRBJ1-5	CASSYSGGNQPQHF	TGTGCCAGCAGTTACTCCGGGGGCAATCAGCCCCAGCATTTT
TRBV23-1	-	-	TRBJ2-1	CASSLRVGARSYNEQFF	TGCGCCAGCAGTCTACGCGTGGGCGCCAGATCCTACAATGAGCAGTTCTTC
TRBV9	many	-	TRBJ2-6	CASSVGLVSGANVLTF	TGTGCCAGCAGCGTAGGTTTGGTCTCTGGGGCCAACGTCCTGACTTTC
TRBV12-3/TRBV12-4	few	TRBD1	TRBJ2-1	CASSVSRGQEQFF	TGTGCCAGCAGTGTCAGCAGGGGGCAGGAGCAGTTCTTC
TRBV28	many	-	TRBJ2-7	CASTTRVSYEQYF	TGTGCCAGCACCACCAGGGTCTCCTACGAGCAGTACTTC
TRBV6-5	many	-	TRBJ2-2	CASSYPPGLRNTGELFF	TGTGCCAGCAGTTACCCCCCCGGACTAAGGAACACCGGGGAGCTGTTTTTT
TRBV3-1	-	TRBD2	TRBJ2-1	CGSSPRGAGVLNEQFF	TGTGGCAGCAGCCCACGAGGTGCGGGAGTTTTGAATGAGCAGTTCTTC
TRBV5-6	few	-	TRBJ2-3	CASSLRTGSSTDTQYF	TGTGCCAGCAGCCTACGCACTGGGTCTAGCACAGATACGCAGTATTTT
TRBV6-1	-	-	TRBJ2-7	CASRRNREYEQYF	TGTGCCAGCAGGAGAAACAGGGAATACGAGCAGTACTTC
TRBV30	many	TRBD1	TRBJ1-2	CAWSVTRGTGYTF	TGTGCCTGGAGTGTAACCAGGGGGACTGGCTACACCTTC
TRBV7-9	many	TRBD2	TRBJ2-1	CASTLVEGTSGRRNEQFF	TGTGCCAGCACCCTAGTCGAGGGGACTAGCGGGAGGAGGAATGAGCAGTTCTTC
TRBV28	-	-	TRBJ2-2	CASGGGIVTGELFF	TGTGCCAGCGGAGGCGGGATAGTCACCGGGGAGCTGTTTTTT
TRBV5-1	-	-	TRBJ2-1	CASSLKTGNEQFF	TGCGCCAGCAGCTTGAAAACGGGCAATGAGCAGTTCTTC
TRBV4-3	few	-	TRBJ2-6	CASSQAEGFGANVLTF	TGCGCCAGCAGCCAAGCGGAGGGGTTTGGGGCCAACGTCCTGACTTTC
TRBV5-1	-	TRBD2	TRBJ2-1	CASSLGSLAGVYNEQFF	TGCGCCAGCAGCTTGGGATCACTAGCGGGAGTCTACAATGAGCAGTTCTTC
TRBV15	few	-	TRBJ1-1	CATSRDLRGYTEAFF	TGTGCCACCAGCAGAGATCTGCGAGGATACACTGAAGCTTTCTTT
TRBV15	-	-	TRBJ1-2	CATGPDRELGYGYTF	TGTGCCACCGGTCCGGATAGGGAGTTGGGCTATGGCTACACCTTC
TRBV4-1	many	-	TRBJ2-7	CASSRDEGYEQYF	TGCGCCAGCAGCCGAGATGAGGGCTACGAGCAGTACTTC
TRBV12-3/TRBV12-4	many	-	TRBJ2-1	CASSLKEYSYNEQFF	TGTGCCAGCAGTTTAAAAGAATACTCCTACAATGAGCAGTTCTTC
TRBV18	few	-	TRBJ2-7	CASSPAREQYF	TGTGCCAGCTCACCTGCAAGGGAGCAGTACTTC
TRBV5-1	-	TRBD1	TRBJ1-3	CASSHGTDGNSGNTIYF	TGCGCCAGCAGCCACGGGACAGATGGAAACTCTGGAAACACCATATATTTT
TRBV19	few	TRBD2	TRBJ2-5	CASSIGVSGRLETQYF	TGTGCCAGTAGTATAGGAGTCAGCGGGAGGCTAGAGACCCAGTACTTC
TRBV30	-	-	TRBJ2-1	CAWRGWRNEQFF	TGTGCCTGGAGGGGCTGGCGAAATGAGCAGTTCTTC
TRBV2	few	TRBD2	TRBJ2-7	CASSEAVRTSGRRYF	TGTGCCAGCAGTGAAGCGGTCCGGACTAGCGGGAGGCGGTACTTC
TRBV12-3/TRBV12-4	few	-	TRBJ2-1	CASSLLGGQFF	TGTGCCAGCAGTTTATTGGGAGGGCAGTTCTTC
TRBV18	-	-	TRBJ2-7	CASSPRALGYEQYF	TGTGCCAGCTCACCCCGAGCTTTGGGCTACGAGCAGTACTTC
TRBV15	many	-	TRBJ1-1	CATASYGKNTEAFF	TGTGCCACCGCTTCTTACGGAAAGAACACTGAAGCTTTCTTT
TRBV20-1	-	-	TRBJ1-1	CSARGGQTNTEAFF	TGCAGTGCTCGAGGGGGGCAGACGAACACTGAAGCTTTCTTT
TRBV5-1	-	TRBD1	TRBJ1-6	CASSFQGVASPLHF	TGCGCCAGCAGCTTCCAGGGGGTGGCTTCACCCCTCCACTTT
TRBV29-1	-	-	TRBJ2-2	CSVVGGARAGELFF	TGCAGCGTTGTCGGGGGCGCTAGGGCCGGGGAGCTGTTTTTT
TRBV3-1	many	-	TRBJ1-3	CASSQDTGTIYF	TGTGCCAGCAGCCAAGATACAGGCACCATATATTTT
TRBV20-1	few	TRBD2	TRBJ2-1	CSTPRIAGAYNEQFF	TGCAGTACCCCCAGGATAGCGGGAGCCTACAATGAGCAGTTCTTC
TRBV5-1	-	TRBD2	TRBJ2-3	CASGRTSVSSSDTQYF	TGCGCCAGCGGTCGGACTAGCGTGAGTTCGAGTGATACGCAGTATTTT
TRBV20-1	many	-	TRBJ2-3	CSAKPADTQYF	TGCAGTGCTAAACCGGCAGATACGCAGTATTTT
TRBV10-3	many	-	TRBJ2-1	CAIMKTNEQFF	TGTGCCATCATGAAGACCAATGAGCAGTTCTTC
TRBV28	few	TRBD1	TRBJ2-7	CASRIPGQSYEQYF	TGTGCCAGCAGGATACCGGGACAGTCCTACGAGCAGTACTTC
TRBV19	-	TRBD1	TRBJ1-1	CATWDRHTEAFF	TGTGCTACGTGGGACAGACACACTGAAGCTTTCTTT
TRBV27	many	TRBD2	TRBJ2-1	CASSLLAGGYNEQFF	TGTGCCAGCAGTTTATTAGCGGGAGGTTACAATGAGCAGTTCTTC
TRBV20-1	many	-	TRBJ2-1	CSATISGYNEQFF	TGCAGTGCTACGATTAGCGGTTACAATGAGCAGTTCTTC
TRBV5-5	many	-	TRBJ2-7	CASGLYLLGEQYF	TGTGCCAGCGGATTATACCTCCTGGGGGAGCAGTACTTC
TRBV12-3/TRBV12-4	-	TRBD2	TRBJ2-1	CASRGGTASYNEQFF	TGTGCCAGCAGGGGAGGGACCGCGTCCTACAATGAGCAGTTCTTC
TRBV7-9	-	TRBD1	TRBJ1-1	CASSFRGQDTEAFF	TGTGCCAGCAGCTTTAGGGGGCAGGACACTGAAGCTTTCTTT
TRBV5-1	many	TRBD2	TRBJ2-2	CASNKGGTVAGELFF	TGCGCCAGCAACAAGGGAGGGACTGTGGCCGGGGAGCTGTTTTTT
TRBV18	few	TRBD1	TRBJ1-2	CASSPGTGPAYGYTF	TGTGCCAGCTCACCAGGGACAGGTCCGGCCTATGGCTACACCTTC
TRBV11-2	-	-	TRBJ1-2	CAITAQGQPLFFNYGYTF	TGTGCCATCACGGCTCAAGGACAGCCTCTTTTCTTTAACTATGGCTACACCTTC
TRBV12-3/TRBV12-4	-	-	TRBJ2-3	CASKPASGTDTQYF	TGTGCCAGCAAGCCAGCCTCTGGCACAGATACGCAGTATTTT
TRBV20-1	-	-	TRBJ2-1	CSANRQAGFNEQFF	TGCAGTGCTAACCGACAGGCGGGTTTCAATGAGCAGTTCTTC
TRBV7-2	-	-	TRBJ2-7	CASSMIGPTGGQYF	TGTGCCAGCAGCATGATAGGACCTACCGGAGGACAGTACTTC
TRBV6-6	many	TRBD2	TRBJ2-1	CATGRDNEQFF	TGTGCTACCGGGAGGGACAATGAGCAGTTCTTC
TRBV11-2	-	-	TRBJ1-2	CASSPSAGGYGYTF	TGTGCCAGCAGCCCTAGTGCCGGGGGGTATGGCTACACCTTC
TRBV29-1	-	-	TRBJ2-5	CSVGVTQETQYF	TGCAGCGTTGGGGTCACCCAAGAGACCCAGTACTTC
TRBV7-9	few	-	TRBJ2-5	CASSPNGGPQETQYF	TGTGCCAGCAGCCCCAACGGCGGCCCACAAGAGACCCAGTACTTC
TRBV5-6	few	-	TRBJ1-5	CASSFGISNQPQHF	TGTGCCAGCAGCTTCGGCATCAGCAATCAGCCCCAGCATTTT
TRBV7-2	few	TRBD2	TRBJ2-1	CASSLVSGSTNEQFF	TGTGCCAGCAGCTTAGTTAGCGGGAGTACCAATGAGCAGTTCTTC